This T cell receptor (beta chain) derives from a study of blood T cell repertoires in COVID-19. Turning to the study itself: PBMCs, B-cell-depleted T cells, or T cells provided the cDNA or gDNA that made up the material.

Study processing details: Reference gene primer amplification in the assay estimated nucleated cell counts. Measured with immunoSEQ multiplex PCR; TCRdb has only the in-frame clones, and not every one. The V and J calls and clone size are taken from that table; D and trimming were inferred from the DNA. The top ten clones hold roughly 15% of a sample with about 88,000 clones, roughly 87% of them seen once. CDR1 and CDR2 from the germline V gene are MNHEY and SVGAGI. The CDR3 has 14 residues. Trimming removed 8 bases at V and 3 bases at J, with 13 bases between. The sequencing sample was made of peripheral blood. The sequence was collected from a male donor with acute or convalescent COVID-19. This chain links TRBV6-5 with TRBJ2-2, with D possibly matching TRBD2 (5 bases). In DNA form, the CDR3 reads TGTGCCAGCCACCCCTTCGGGGACACCGGGGAGCTGTTTTTT. This codes for CASHPFGDTGELFF.